This T cell receptor beta chain was sequenced for a study of CD8+CD57+ T cells in acquired aplastic anemia (dated by TCRdb to 2017 to 2018). Study-wide context: On average, sorted CD4+ and CD8+ cells yielded around 3.5 ug of extracted DNA, with a range of about 0.18 to 30 ug. Mean read counts for healthy donor samples were 8.5 million to 10.8 million for CD4+ cells and some 12 million for CD8+ cells. Findings and caveats that apply to the study as a whole: Between patients and healthy controls, no significant difference in CD8+ Simpson's diversity was found (P=0.060). Approximately 31 CD8+ CDR3 sequences were found in both patients and controls but appeared to be highly expressed in patients and within the immunodominant clones of the patients.

In the study, sorted CD4+ and CD8+ blood T cells from patients with severe aplastic anemia and from healthy subjects underwent deep sequencing of TCR repertoires. Ficoll-Paque density gradient centrifugation was used to isolate peripheral blood mononuclear cells. CD4+ and CD8+ T cells were sorted by FACS or magnetic beads before DNA extraction. There are 14 amino acids in the CDR3, from cysteine to phenylalanine inclusive. The retained sequence is limited to the CDR3, 42 bases, with the frame set at the first base. The CDR1 and CDR2 encoded by the germline V gene are SNHLY and FYNNEI. V loses 2 bases of germline sequence and J loses 4 bases, and the interval between the two ends is 11 bases. TCR beta VDJ combination and CDR3 sequence profiling used genomic DNA as the template. An Illumina HiSeq 2000 was the platform used for TCR repertoire sequencing. The source study handled its data this way. Repertoires were assessed using TRBV/TRBJ rearrangement plots, CDR3 size and DJ length profiles, and Simpson's diversity index. The immunodominant clone was defined as the most abundant DNA sequence in deep sequencing data. CDR3 amino acid sequences were checked for sharing across subjects and were also compared against the VDJdb database and published repertoires. TCRdb handled the public reads itself, with Q25 trimming in fastp and clone calling in MiXCR, and kept productive beta chains. Identical CDR3 proteins give one entry, which carries the most common genes and DNA. It is TCRdb's table, rather than the study itself, that gives the V and J calls and clone size. The sample profile shows about 190,000 distinct CDR3 sequences; 50% to 55% of them were found once. The leading ten clones occupy roughly 15% of the sample.

About this clonotype itself: The clone's antigen remains unknown. No clone much larger than this one lies a single base away; base qualities are absent.

The sequence derives from a human donor in good health, serving as a control. The sample was sorted CD4+, CD8+, or CD8+CD57+ T cells (not recorded which) from PBMCs. The sequence links TRBV2 to TRBJ2-5; TRBD2 is perhaps the D gene, given 7 matching bases. The CDR3 reads CASSEIGGLETQYF. The DNA is TGTGCCAGCAGTGAAATCGGGGGGCTAGAGACCCAGTACTTC.